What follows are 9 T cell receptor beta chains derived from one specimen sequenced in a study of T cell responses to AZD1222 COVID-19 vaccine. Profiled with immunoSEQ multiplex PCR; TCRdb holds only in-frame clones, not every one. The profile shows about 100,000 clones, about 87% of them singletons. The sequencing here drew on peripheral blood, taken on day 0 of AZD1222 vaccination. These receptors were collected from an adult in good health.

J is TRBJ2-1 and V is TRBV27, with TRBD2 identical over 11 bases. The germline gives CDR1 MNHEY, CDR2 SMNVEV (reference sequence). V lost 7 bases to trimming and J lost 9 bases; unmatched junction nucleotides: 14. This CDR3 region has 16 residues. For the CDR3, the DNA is TGTGCCAGCACCCTAGGCTGGCTAGCGGGAGGCGGTGAGCAGTTCTTC. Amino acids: CASTLGWLAGGGEQFF.

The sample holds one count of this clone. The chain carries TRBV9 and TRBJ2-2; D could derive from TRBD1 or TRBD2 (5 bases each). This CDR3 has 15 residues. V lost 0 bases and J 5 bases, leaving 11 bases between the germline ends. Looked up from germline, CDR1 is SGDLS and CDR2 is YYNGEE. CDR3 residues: CASSVDLAGTGELFF. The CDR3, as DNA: TGTGCCAGCAGCGTAGATCTAGCAGGGACCGGGGAGCTGTTTTTT.

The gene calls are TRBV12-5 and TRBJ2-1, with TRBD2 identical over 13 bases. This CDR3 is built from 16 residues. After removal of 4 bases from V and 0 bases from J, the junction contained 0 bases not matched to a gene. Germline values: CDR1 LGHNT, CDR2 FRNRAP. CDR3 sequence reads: CASGWTSGSSYNEQFF. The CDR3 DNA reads TGTGCTAGTGGTTGGACTAGCGGGAGCTCCTACAATGAGCAGTTCTTC.

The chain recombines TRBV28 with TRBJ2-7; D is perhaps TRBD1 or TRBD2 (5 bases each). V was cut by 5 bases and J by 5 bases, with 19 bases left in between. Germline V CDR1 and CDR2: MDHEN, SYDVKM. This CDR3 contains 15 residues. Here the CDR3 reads CASSVWGLEKHEQYF. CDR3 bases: TGTGCCAGCAGTGTTTGGGGGTTAGAGAAACACGAGCAGTACTTC.

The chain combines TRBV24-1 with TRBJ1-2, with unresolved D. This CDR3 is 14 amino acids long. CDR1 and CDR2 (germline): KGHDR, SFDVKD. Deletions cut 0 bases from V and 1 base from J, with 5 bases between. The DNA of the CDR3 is TGTGCCACCAGTGATTTGCGAGATAACTATGGCTACACCTTC. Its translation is CATSDLRDNYGYTF.

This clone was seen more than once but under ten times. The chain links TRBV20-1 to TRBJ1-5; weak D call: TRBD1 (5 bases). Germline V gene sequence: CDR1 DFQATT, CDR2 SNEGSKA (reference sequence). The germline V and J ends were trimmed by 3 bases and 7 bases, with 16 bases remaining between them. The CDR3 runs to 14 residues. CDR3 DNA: TGCAGTGCTAGTATGGGGCAGGAGGTCCAGCCCCAGCATTTT. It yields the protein CSASMGQEVQPQHF.

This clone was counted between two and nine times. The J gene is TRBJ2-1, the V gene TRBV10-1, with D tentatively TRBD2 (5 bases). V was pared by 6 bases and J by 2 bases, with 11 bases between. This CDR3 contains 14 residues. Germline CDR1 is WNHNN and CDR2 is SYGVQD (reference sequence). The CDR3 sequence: CASSSGTTYNEQFF. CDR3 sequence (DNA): TGCGCCAGCAGCAGCGGTACGACCTACAATGAGCAGTTCTTC.

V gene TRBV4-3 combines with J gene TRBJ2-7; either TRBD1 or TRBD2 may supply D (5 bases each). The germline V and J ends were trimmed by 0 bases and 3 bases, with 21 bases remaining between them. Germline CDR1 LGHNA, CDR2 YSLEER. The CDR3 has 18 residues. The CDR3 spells CASSQDWGRGGYRYEQYF. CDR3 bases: TGCGCCAGCAGCCAAGATTGGGGACGGGGCGGGTATCGCTACGAGCAGTACTTC.

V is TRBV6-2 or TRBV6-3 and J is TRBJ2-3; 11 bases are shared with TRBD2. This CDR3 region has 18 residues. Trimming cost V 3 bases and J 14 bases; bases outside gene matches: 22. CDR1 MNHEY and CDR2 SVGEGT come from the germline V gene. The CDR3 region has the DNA TGTGCCAGCAGTTATTTGTCTCTAGGGGGACTAGCGGATCCCGTTCCGTATTTT. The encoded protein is CASSYLSLGGLADPVPYF.